The 10 T cell receptor beta chains listed next were all sequenced from one sample in a study. The sorted Tregs were CD4+CD25+CD127-/low cells. TCRdb redid the calling of the 5' RACE reads with MiXCR, one entry per CDR3 protein. Here the sample spans approximately 50,000 distinct CDR3 sequences, around 20% being singletons. The sequencing input was tumor-infiltrating Tregs sorted from the breast tumor. Receptors were obtained from a female donor with breast cancer.

This clonotype was observed a few times. The V gene is TRBV29-1, the J gene TRBJ2-5; TRBD1 might be the D (6 bases). V dropped 2 bases and J dropped 5 bases, with 15 bases sitting between them. Germline V CDR1 and CDR2: SQVTM, ANQGSEA. The CDR3 is made up of 14 amino acids. The CDR3 DNA reads TGCAGCGTTGAATTTACAGGGTTTCTGGAGACCCAGTACTTC. Its protein is CSVEFTGFLETQYF. The full variable domain, its missing parts supplied by reference TRBV29-1 and TRBJ2-5, is SAVISQKPSRDICQRGTSLTIQCQVDSQVTMMFWYRQQPGQSLTLIATANQGSEATYESGFVIDKFPISRPNLTFSTLTVSNMSPEDSSIYLCSVEFTGFLETQYFGPGTRLLVL.

This clonotype occurred a few times. The chain carries TRBV5-6 and TRBJ1-4; no definite D call. Germline V gene data show CDR1 as SGHDT and CDR2 as YYEEEE. The CDR3 consists of 17 residues. The V end lost 4 bases, the J end lost 0 bases, and 16 bases lay between the germline ends. The CDR3 protein is CASSPGGKSATNEKLFF. The CDR3 coding sequence is TGTGCCAGCAGCCCCGGTGGGAAAAGCGCAACTAATGAAAAACTGTTTTTT.

This clonotype has ten or more counts. The chain recombines TRBV24-1 with TRBJ2-1; the match to TRBD1 covers 8 bases. The CDR3 loop spans 16 amino acids. Germline lookup yields CDR1 KGHDR and CDR2 SFDVKD. V shed 3 bases, J shed 9 bases, and the junction held 12 bases outside the gene matches. The CDR3 region is CATSDDRGSQKSEQFF. The CDR3 coding sequence is TGTGCCACCAGTGATGACAGGGGCTCCCAAAAGAGTGAGCAGTTCTTC.

The chain links TRBV30 to TRBJ2-7, with TRBD1 identical over 12 bases. CDR3 length: 14 residues. Germline trimming cut 5 bases from V and 6 bases from J; bases unmatched to any gene: 8. Germline V CDR1 and CDR2: GTSNPN, SVGIG (reference sequence). CDR3 sequence: CAWDVGQGAIEQYF. CDR3 in DNA: TGTGCCTGGGATGTGGGACAGGGGGCAATCGAGCAGTACTTC.

The chain carries TRBV3-1 and TRBJ1-1; 7 bases are a match to TRBD1. V lost 6 bases to trimming and J lost 5 bases; unmatched junction nucleotides: 9. Germline V gives CDR1 LGHDT, CDR2 YNNKEL (reference sequence). This CDR3 region has 14 residues. The CDR3 loop reads CASSTGAAGTEAFF. In nucleotides, the CDR3 is TGTGCCAGCAGTACAGGGGCCGCAGGTACTGAAGCTTTCTTT.

This clonotype was recorded many times. V and J are TRBV6-1 and TRBJ1-1; D is possibly TRBD1 (5 bases). Trimming pared 5 bases from V and 3 bases from J, leaving 10 bases between. Germline values: CDR1 MNHNS, CDR2 SASEGT. The CDR3 length is 13 residues. CDR3 protein: CASSSRADTEAFF. The CDR3 region has the DNA TGTGCCAGCAGTAGCAGGGCGGACACTGAAGCTTTCTTT.

CDR3 bases: TGTGCCAGCAGCTCCGACAGGGGGCGACTCGGGGGCTACACCTTC. Protein sequence: CASSSDRGRLGGYTF. The chain recombines TRBV11-2 with TRBJ1-2, with 10 bases fitting TRBD1. V lost 4 bases to trimming and J lost 8 bases; unmatched junction nucleotides: 10. The germline CDR1 and CDR2 sequences are SGHAT and FQNNGV. This CDR3 spans 15 amino acids. The full variable domain, in which reference TRBV11-2 and TRBJ1-2 provide the parts outside the CDR3, is EAGVAQSPRYKIIEKRQSVAFWCNPISGHATLYWYQQILGQGPKLLIQFQNNGVVDDSQLPKDRFSAERLKGVDSTLKIQPAKLEDSAVYLCASSSDRGRLGGYTFGSGTRLTVV.

Concerning this clonotype itself: This clone may be a read error of a much larger clone one base away. In this CDR3 the conserved last residue, phenylalanine or tryptophan, is missing, so a read error is likely. The chain combines TRBV7-2 with TRBJ2-7; weak D call: TRBD2 (5 bases). There are 11 residues in the CDR3. From germline, CDR1 is SGHTA and CDR2 FQGNSA. Trimming cost V 5 bases and J 6 bases, with 8 bases left between them. The CDR3 DNA reads TGTGCCAGCAGCCCGGAGGTCGAGCAGTACTGC. Amino acid sequence: CASSPEVEQYC.

At least ten counts were recorded for this clonotype. The V and J genes are TRBV6-6 and TRBJ2-5, with TRBD2 identical over 12 bases. Per the germline V gene, CDR1 is MNHNY and CDR2 is SVGAGI (reference sequence). The V gene end was trimmed by 2 bases and the J gene end by 5 bases; junction bases not matched to a gene: 3. The CDR3 length is 15 residues. The CDR3 protein is CASSYGLAGGETQYF. For the CDR3, the DNA is TGTGCCAGCAGTTACGGGCTAGCGGGAGGGGAGACCCAGTACTTC.

This clonotype was detected ten times or more. V gene TRBV20-1 combines with J gene TRBJ1-5; D not resolved. The CDR3 loop spans 12 amino acids. V was shortened by 1 base and J by 4 bases, with 5 bases between the two germline ends. From germline, CDR1 is DFQATT and CDR2 SNEGSKA (reference sequence). The CDR3 here is CSARGGNQPQHF. CDR3 nucleotides: TGCAGTGCTAGAGGAGGAAATCAGCCCCAGCATTTT.